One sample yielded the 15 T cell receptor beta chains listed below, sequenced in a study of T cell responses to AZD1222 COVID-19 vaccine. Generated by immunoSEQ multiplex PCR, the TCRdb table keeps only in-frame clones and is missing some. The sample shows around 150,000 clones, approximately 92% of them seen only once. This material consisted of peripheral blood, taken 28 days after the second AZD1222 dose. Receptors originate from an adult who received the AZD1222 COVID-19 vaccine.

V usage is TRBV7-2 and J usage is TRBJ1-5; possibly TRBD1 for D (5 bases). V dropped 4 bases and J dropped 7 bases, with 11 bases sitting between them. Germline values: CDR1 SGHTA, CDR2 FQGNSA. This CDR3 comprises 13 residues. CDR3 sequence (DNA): TGTGCCAGCAGCTCCCAGGGAGACCAGCCCCAGCATTTT. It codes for CASSSQGDQPQHF. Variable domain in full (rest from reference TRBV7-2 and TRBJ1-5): GAGVSQSPSNKVTEKGKDVELRCDPISGHTALYWYRQSLGQGLEFLIYFQGNSAPDKSGLPSDRFSAERTGGSVSTLTIQRTQQEDSAVYLCASSSQGDQPQHFGDGTRLSIL.

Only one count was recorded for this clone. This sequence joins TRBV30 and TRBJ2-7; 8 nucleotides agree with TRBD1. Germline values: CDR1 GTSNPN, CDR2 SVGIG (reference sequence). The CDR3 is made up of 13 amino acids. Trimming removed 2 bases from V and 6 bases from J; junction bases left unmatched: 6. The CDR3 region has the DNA TGTGCCTGGAGTCAACTAACAGGGGGCGAGCAGTACTTC. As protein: CAWSQLTGGEQYF.

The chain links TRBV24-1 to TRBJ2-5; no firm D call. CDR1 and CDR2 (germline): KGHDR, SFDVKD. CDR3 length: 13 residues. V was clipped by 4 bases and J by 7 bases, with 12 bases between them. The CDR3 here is CATSDVDGRTQYF. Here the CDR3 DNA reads TGTGCCACCAGTGACGTCGACGGCCGGACCCAGTACTTC.

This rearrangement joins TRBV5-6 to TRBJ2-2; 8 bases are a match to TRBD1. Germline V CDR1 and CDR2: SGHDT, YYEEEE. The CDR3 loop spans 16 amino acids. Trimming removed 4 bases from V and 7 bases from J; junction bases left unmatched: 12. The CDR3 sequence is CASSLRPTGAGGELFF. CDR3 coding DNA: TGTGCCAGCAGCCTCCGCCCGACAGGGGCGGGCGGGGAGCTGTTTTTT. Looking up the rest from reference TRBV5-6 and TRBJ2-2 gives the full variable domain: DAGVTQSPTHLIKTRGQQVTLRCSPKSGHDTVSWYQQALGQGPQFIFQYYEEEERQRGNFPDRFSGHQFPNYSSELNVNALLLGDSALYLCASSLRPTGAGGELFFGEGSRLTVL.

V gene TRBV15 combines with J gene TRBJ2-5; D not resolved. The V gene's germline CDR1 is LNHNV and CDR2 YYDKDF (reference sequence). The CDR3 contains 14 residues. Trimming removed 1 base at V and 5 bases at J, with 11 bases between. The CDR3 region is CATSRVRSVETQYF. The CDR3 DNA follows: TGTGCCACCAGCAGAGTAAGAAGCGTTGAGACCCAGTACTTC.

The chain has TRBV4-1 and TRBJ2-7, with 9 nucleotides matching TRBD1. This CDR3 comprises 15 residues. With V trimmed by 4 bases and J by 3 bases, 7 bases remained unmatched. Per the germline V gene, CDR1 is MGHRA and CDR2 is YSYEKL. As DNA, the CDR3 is TGCGCCAGCAGCCTTCGCGGGACAGGGAACTACGAGCAGTACTTC. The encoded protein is CASSLRGTGNYEQYF.

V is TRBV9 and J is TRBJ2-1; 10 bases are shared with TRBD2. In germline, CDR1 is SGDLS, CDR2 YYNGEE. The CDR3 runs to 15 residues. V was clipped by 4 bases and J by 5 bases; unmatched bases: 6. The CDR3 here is CASSYSGGYNNEQFF. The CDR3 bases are TGTGCCAGCAGCTATAGCGGGGGGTACAACAATGAGCAGTTCTTC.

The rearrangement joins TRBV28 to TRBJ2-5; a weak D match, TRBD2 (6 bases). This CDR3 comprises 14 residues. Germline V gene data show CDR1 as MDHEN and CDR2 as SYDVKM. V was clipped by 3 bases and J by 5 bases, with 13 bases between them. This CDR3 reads CASSFSVSGETQYF. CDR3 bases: TGTGCCAGCAGTTTTTCTGTGAGCGGGGAGACCCAGTACTTC.

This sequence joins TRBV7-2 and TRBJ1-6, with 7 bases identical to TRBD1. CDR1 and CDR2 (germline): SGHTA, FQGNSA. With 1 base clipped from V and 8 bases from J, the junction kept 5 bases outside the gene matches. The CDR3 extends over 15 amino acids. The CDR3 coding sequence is TGTGCCAGCAGCTTAGGACAGGGTTTATATTCACCCCTCCACTTT. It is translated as CASSLGQGLYSPLHF.

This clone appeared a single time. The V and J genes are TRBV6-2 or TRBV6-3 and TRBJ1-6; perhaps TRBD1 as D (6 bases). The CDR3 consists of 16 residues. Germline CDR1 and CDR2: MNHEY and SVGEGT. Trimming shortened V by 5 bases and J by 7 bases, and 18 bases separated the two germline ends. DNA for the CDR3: TGTGCCAGCAGTCGGGGGCGGCAGCCGACGAATTCACCCCTCCACTTT. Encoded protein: CASSRGRQPTNSPLHF.

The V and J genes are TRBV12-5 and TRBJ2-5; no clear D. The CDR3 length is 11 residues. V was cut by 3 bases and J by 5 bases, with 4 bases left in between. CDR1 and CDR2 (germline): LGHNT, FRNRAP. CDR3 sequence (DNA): TGTGCTAGTGGTTTTGGGGAGACCCAGTACTTC. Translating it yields CASGFGETQYF.

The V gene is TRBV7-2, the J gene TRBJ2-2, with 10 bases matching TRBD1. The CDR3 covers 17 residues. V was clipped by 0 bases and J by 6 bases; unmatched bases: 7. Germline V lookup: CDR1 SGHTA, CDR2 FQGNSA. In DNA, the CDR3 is TGTGCCAGCAGCTTAGCGGGGAGGGGACAGGGGTCCGGGGAGCTGTTTTTT. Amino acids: CASSLAGRGQGSGELFF.

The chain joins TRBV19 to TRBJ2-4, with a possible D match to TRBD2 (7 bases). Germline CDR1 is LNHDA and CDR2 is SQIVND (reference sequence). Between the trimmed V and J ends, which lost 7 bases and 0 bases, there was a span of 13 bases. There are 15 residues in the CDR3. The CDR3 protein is CASNGGALAKNIQYF. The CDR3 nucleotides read TGTGCCAGTAATGGGGGGGCCCTAGCCAAAAACATTCAGTACTTC. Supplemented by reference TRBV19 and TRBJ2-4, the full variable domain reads DGGITQSPKYLFRKEGQNVTLSCEQNLNHDAMYWYRQDPGQGLRLIYYSQIVNDFQKGDIAEGYSVSREKKESFPLTVTSAQKNPTAFYLCASNGGALAKNIQYFGAGTRLSVL.

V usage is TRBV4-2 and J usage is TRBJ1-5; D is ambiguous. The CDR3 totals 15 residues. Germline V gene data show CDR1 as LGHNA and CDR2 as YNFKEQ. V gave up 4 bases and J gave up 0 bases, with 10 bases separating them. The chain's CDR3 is CASSLWDYSNQPQHF. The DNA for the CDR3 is TGTGCCAGCAGCCTCTGGGATTATAGCAATCAGCCCCAGCATTTT.

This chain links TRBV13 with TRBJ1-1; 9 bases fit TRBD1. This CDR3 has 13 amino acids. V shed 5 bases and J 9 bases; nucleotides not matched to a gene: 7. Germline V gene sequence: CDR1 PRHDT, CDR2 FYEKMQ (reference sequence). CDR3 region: CASSPKGQGKAFF. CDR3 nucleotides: TGTGCCAGCAGCCCTAAGGGACAGGGTAAAGCTTTCTTT.